This T cell receptor (beta chain) came from a study of CD8 T cells in Susac syndrome. Negative isolation was used for CD8+ and CD4+ T cells and FACS enrichment for TEMRA cells. V lost 0 bases and J 9 bases, leaving 9 bases between the germline ends. The CDR3 spans 12 residues. Per the germline V gene, CDR1 is GTSNPN and CDR2 is SVGIG (reference sequence). RNA totalling about 0.45 to 1 ug underwent reverse transcription with random hexamers. TCR beta CDR3 was amplified by immunoSEQ covering 54 Vbeta and 13 Jbeta. MiXCR, run by TCRdb on the immunoSEQ multiplex PCR reads, gives a single entry per CDR3 protein. The sample holds 190,000 or so distinct CDR3 sequences, about 95% seen once.

This rearrangement joins TRBV30 to TRBJ2-1; D is unclear. The clonotype originates from a human donor with multiple sclerosis. Sequencing was done on a sample of CD4+ T cells from PBMCs. CDR3 loop: CAWSVLYGEQFF. CDR3 sequence (DNA): TGTGCCTGGAGTGTACTTTATGGTGAGCAGTTCTTC.